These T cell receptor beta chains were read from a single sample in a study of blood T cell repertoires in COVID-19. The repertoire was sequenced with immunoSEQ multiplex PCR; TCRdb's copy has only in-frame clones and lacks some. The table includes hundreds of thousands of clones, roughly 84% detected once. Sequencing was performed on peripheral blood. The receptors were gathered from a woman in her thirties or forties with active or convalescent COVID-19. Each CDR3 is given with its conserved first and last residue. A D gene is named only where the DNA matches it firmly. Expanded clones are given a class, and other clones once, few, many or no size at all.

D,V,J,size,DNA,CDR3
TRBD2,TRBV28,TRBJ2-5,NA,TGTGCCAGCAGTTTATTCGGCGGGGGGGAAGAAGAGACCCAGTACTTC,CASSLFGGGEEETQYF
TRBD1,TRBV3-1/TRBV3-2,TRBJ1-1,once,TGTGCCAGCAGCCAAGATTGGGGAGGGACAGGGAGGGTCACTGAAGCTTTCTTT,CASSQDWGGTGRVTEAFF
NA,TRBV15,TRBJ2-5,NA,TGTGCCACCAGCAGAGGACAGGAATTCGGAGAGACCCAGTACTTC,CATSRGQEFGETQYF
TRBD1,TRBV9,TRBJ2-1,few,TGTGCCAGCAGCTGGGGACAGGGCGACAATGAGCAGTTCTTC,CASSWGQGDNEQFF
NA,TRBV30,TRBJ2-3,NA,TGTGCCTGGAGGTTCTCTAGCACAGATACGCAGTATTTT,CAWRFSSTDTQYF
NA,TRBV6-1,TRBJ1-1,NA,TGTGCCAGCAGTGAAAGCCAACGTGAAGCTTTCTTT,CASSESQREAFF
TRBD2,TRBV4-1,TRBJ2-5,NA,TGCGCCAGCAGCCAAACCGGGACTAGCGTCGAGACCCAGTACTTC,CASSQTGTSVETQYF
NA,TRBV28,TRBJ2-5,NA,TGTGCCAGCACCCGACCCAGACAGGAAGAGACCCAGTACTTC,CASTRPRQEETQYF
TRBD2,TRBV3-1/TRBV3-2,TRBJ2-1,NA,TGTGCCAGCAGCCAAGCTAGCGGGGTAGTTGAGCAGTTCTTC,CASSQASGVVEQFF
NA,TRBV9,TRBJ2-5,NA,TGTGCCAGCAGCTCCCTCCCCGGAGAGACCCAGTACTTC,CASSSLPGETQYF
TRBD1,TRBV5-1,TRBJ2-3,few,TGCGCCAGCAGCATGGACAGGGCCCCAGATACGCAGTATTTT,CASSMDRAPDTQYF
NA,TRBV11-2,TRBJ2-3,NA,TGTGCCAGTACAGGGATTAGGAGCACAGATACGCAGTATTTT,CASTGIRSTDTQYF
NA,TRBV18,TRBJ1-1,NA,TGTGCCAGCTACCGGACAGCGAACACTGAAGCTTTCTTT,CASYRTANTEAFF
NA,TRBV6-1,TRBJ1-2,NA,TGTGCCAGCAGTGAGCAGGCAAACTATGGCTACACCTTC,CASSEQANYGYTF
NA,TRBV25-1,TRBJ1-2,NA,TGTGCCAGCATAGGGGGGGGCAGCTACACCTTC,CASIGGGSYTF
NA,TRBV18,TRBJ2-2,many,TGTGCCAGCTCACCGGGAGTGGTCGGGGAGCTGTTTTTT,CASSPGVVGELFF
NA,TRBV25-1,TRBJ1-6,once,TGTGCCAGCAGTGAAGCGGGGCAGGGTCCCGGATCACCCCTCCACTTT,CASSEAGQGPGSPLHF
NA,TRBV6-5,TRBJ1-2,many,TGTGCCAGCACCAAAGGTGGGCAGGACTATGGCTACACCTTC,CASTKGGQDYGYTF
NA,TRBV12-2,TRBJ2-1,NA,TGTGCAAGTCGCTTAGTCGGGATGCAATACAATGAGCAGTTCTTC,CASRLVGMQYNEQFF
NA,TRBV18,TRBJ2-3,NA,TGTGCCAGCTCACCAATAACGGTAGCTAGCACAGATACGCAGTATTTT,CASSPITVASTDTQYF
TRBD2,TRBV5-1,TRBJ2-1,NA,TGCGCCAGCAGCCTCCAAGCGGGGGGGCGTACTAATGAGCAGTTCTTC,CASSLQAGGRTNEQFF
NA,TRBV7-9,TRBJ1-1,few,TGTGCCAGCAGCACTTCGAGACAGATCCGCACTGAAGCTTTCTTT,CASSTSRQIRTEAFF
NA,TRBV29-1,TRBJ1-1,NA,TGCAGCGGATCGGTGGAGGGAGCTTTCTTT,CSGSVEGAFF
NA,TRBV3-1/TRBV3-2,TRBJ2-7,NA,TGTGCCAGCAGCCAGGCCACAGTACGGCGGCAGTACTTC,CASSQATVRRQYF
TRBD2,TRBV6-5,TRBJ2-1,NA,TGTGCCAGCCTCGGGGGGGGGAACCTGAATGAGCAGTTCTTC,CASLGGGNLNEQFF
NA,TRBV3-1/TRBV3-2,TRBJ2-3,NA,TGTGCCAGCAGCCAAGTCCCAGCCTGGGCTAGCACAGATACGCAGTATTTT,CASSQVPAWASTDTQYF
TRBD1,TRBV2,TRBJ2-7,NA,TGTGCCAGCAGTGAAGCTGACAGGGGGGCCCCAAGGACCTACGAGCAGTACTTC,CASSEADRGAPRTYEQYF
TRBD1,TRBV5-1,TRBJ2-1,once,TGCGCCAGCAGCCCGGGACAGGGATCGGATGAGCAGTTCTTC,CASSPGQGSDEQFF
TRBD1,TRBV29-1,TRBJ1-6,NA,TGCAGCGTTGGACAGGGAAATTCACCCCTCCACTTT,CSVGQGNSPLHF
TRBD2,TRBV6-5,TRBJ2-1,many,TGTGCCAGCACGGCTAGCGGGGGCACTTTGGCGCAGTTCTTC,CASTASGGTLAQFF
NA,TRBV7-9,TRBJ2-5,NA,TGTGCCAGCAGCTATCCAGTTCAAGAGACCCAGTACTTC,CASSYPVQETQYF
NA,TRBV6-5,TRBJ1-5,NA,TGTGCCAGCACCTTTCAGGCAAACAATCAGCCCCAGCATTTT,CASTFQANNQPQHF
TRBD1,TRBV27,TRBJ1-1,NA,TGTGCCAGCAGTTTAGGGGACAGGCTTAACACTGAAGCTTTCTTT,CASSLGDRLNTEAFF
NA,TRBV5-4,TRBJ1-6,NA,TGTGCCAGCAGCCGGGCAGGGTACGAATCACCCCTCCACTTT,CASSRAGYESPLHF
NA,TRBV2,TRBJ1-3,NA,TGTGCCAGCAGTGGAAAGGGGGCTGGAAACACCATATATTTT,CASSGKGAGNTIYF
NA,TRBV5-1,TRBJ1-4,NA,TGCGCCAGCAGCTTGGGCGGCAGGGCAAATGAAAAACTGTTTTTT,CASSLGGRANEKLFF
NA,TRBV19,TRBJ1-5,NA,TGTGCCAGTAGTATAGGCGATAGCAATCAGCCCCAGCATTTT,CASSIGDSNQPQHF
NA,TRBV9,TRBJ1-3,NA,TGTGCCAGCAGCGTAGTAGGACTTCCCGGCCTCTCGGGAAACACCATATATTTT,CASSVVGLPGLSGNTIYF
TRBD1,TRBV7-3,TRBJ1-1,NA,TGTGCCAGCAGCTTAAAGACAGGGCCAAGCACTGAAGCTTTCTTT,CASSLKTGPSTEAFF
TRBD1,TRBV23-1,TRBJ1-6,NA,TGCGCCAGCAGTCAAAATAGGGTTGAAGGGGGCCATAATTCACCCCTCCACTTT,CASSQNRVEGGHNSPLHF